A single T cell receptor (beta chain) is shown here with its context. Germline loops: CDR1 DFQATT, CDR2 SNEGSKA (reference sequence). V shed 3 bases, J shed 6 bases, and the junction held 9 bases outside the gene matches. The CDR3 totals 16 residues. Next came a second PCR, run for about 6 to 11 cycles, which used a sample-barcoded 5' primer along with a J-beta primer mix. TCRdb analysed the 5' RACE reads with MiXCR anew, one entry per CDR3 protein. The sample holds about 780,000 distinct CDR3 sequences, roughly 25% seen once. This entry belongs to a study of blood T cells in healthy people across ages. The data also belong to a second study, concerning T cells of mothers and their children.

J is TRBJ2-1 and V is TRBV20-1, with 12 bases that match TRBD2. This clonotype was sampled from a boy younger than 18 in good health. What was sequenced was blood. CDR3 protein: CSASNPSGGASNEQFF. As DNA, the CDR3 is TGCAGTGCTAGCAACCCTAGCGGGGGGGCGAGCAATGAGCAGTTCTTC.